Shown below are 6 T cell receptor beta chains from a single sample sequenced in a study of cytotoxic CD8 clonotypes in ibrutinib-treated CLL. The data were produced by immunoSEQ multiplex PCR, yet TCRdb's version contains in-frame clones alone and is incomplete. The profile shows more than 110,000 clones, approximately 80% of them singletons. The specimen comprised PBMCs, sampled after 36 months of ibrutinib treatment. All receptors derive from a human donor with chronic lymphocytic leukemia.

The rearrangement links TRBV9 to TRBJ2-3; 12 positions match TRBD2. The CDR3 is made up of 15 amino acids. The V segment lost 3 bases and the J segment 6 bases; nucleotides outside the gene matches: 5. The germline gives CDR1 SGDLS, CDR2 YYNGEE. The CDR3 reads CASSETGTSGDTQYF. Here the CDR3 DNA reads TGTGCCAGCAGCGAGACAGGGACTAGCGGGGATACGCAGTATTTT.

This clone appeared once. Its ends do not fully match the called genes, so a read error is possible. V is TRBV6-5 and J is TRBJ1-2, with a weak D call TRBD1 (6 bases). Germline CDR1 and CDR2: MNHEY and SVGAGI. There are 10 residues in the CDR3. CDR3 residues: CASSEEYRVF. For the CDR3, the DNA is TGTGCCAGCAGTGAAGAATACAGGGTCTTC.

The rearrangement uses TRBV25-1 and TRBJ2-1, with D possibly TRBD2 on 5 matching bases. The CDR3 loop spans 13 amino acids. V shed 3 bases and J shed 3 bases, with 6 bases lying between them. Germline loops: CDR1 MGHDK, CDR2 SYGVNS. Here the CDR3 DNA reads TGTGCCAGCAGTGATGGACTCTACAATGAGCAGTTCTTC. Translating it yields CASSDGLYNEQFF.

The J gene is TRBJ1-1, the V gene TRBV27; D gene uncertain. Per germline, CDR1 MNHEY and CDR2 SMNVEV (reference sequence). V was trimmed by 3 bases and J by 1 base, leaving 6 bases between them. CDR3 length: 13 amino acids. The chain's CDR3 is CASSFRENTEAFF. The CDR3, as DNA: TGTGCCAGCAGTTTTCGCGAGAACACTGAAGCTTTCTTT.

CDR3: CASTGRNQETQYF. The CDR3 region has the DNA TGTGCCAGTACGGGACGGAACCAAGAGACCCAGTACTTC. This chain links TRBV27 with TRBJ2-5, with D perhaps being TRBD1 or TRBD2 (5 bases each). Between the trimmed V and J ends, which lost 9 bases and 0 bases, there was a span of 11 bases. The CDR3 consists of 13 residues. The germline CDR1 and CDR2 sequences are MNHEY and SMNVEV (reference sequence).

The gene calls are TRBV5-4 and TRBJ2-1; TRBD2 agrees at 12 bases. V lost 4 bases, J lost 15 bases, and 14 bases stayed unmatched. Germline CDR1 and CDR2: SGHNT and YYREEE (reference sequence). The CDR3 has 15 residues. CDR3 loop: CASSLRTSGEGVLFF. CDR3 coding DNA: TGTGCCAGCAGCCTCCGGACTAGCGGGGAGGGGGTACTGTTCTTC.